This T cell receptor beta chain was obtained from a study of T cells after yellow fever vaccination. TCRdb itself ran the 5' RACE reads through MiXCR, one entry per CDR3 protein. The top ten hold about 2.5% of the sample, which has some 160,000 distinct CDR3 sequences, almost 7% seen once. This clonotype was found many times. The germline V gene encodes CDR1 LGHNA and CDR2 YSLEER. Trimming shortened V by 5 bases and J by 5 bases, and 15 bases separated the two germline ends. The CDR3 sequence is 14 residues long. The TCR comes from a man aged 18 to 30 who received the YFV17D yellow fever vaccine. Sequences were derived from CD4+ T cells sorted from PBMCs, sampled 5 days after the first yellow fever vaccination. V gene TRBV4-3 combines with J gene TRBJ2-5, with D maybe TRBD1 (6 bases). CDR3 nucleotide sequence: TGCGCCAGCAGCAGAAACAGGGACGGGGAGACCCAGTACTTC. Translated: CASSRNRDGETQYF.